This record covers a single TCR beta chain. This record comes from a study of shared clonotypes between healthy human individuals. Each PCR replicate from the sorted subsets contained around 200 ng DNA, which is about 31,000 T cell genomes. Repertoires were generated with immunoSEQ multiplex PCR, while TCRdb's copy carries only in-frame clones and drops some. The table records around 2,000,000 clones, around 93% of them present only once. Naive CD8 cells lacked CD45RO and underwent positive selection for CCR7, leaving out terminally differentiated effector memory CD45RA+ cells. The TCR comes from a man between 18 and 29 years old in good health. Some clones in this sample may be carry-over from other donors' samples. The specimen was naive CD8+ T cells from PBMCs.

The CDR3: CASSYRESHRELFF. CDR3 coding DNA: TGTGCCAGCTCATACCGGGAGTCGCACCGGGAGCTGTTTTTT. The chain combines TRBV27 with TRBJ2-2; D perhaps matches TRBD2 (6 bases). The CDR3 covers 14 residues. Trimming pared 8 bases from V and 9 bases from J, leaving 19 bases between. CDR1 and CDR2 from the germline V gene are MNHEY and SMNVEV (reference sequence).